Listed here are 16 T cell receptor beta chains from one sample, sequenced in a study of CD8+CD57+ T cells in acquired aplastic anemia. Genomic DNA constituted the template upon which TCR beta VDJ and CDR3 profiling was performed. TCRdb recomputed calls from the reads with MiXCR, one row per CDR3 protein. The data show about 40,000 distinct CDR3 sequences, 60% to 70% seen once. Before being chosen for sequencing, patients had shown CD8+CD57+ cell expansion by flow cytometry. The sequencing input was sorted CD4+, CD8+, or CD8+CD57+ T cells (not recorded which) from PBMCs. The receptor set was obtained from a human donor with aplastic anemia.

The chain has TRBV7-3 and TRBJ1-2; tentative D call: TRBD1 (6 bases). The V end lost 4 bases, the J end lost 6 bases, and 6 bases lay between the germline ends. Per the germline V gene, CDR1 is SGHTA and CDR2 is FQGTGA. The CDR3 totals 11 residues. Here the CDR3 reads CASSSGDGYTF. The CDR3 DNA reads as TGTGCCAGCAGCTCAGGGGATGGCTACACCTTC.

Written as DNA, the CDR3 is TGTGCCAGCACTAGGACAGACAATTCACCCCTCCACTTT. Translated, it gives CASTRTDNSPLHF. The chain employs TRBV9 and TRBJ1-6; possible D gene TRBD1, 6 bases. This CDR3 contains 13 residues. V was clipped by 6 bases and J by 7 bases, with 11 bases between them. The V gene's germline CDR1 is SGDLS and CDR2 YYNGEE.

The chain recombines TRBV2 with TRBJ2-7, with 7 bases fitting TRBD1. This CDR3 has 13 amino acids. CDR1 SNHLY and CDR2 FYNNEI come from the germline V gene. V was pared by 10 bases and J by 1 base, with 7 bases of the junction left unmatched. CDR3 DNA: TGTGCCACCGCACCGGGACAGTCCTACGAGCAGTACTTC. It yields the protein CATAPGQSYEQYF.

The chain combines TRBV19 with TRBJ1-1, with TRBD1 matching over 7 bases. The CDR3 extends over 15 amino acids. CDR1 is LNHDA, CDR2 SQIVND, per germline (reference sequence). V was clipped by 11 bases and J by 2 bases; unmatched bases: 14. The DNA of the CDR3 is TGTGCCTCATCGAAGGGGGCTAAACAAAACACTGAAGCTTTCTTT. Residues: CASSKGAKQNTEAFF.

The chain has TRBV10-3 and TRBJ2-7; D unclear. Per germline, CDR1 ENHRY and CDR2 SYGVKD. The V gene lost 6 bases and the J gene lost 6 bases, with 15 bases spanning the gap. The CDR3 has 13 amino acids. As DNA, the CDR3 is TGTGCCATCAGGGTCGGTCGTGGCGGCGAGCAGTACTTC. This codes for CAIRVGRGGEQYF.

With respect to this clonotype: Compared with germline, one end of the junction differs, possibly owing to a read error. J is TRBJ1-1 and V is TRBV20-1, with TRBD1 as a possible D gene (6 bases). Germline V lookup: CDR1 DFQATT, CDR2 SNEGSKA (reference sequence). The CDR3 runs 17 residues. CDR3 coding DNA: TGCAGTGCTAGAGATCCCACTAACGGACAGCTGAACATTGAAGCTTTCTTT. Protein sequence: CSARDPTNGQLNIEAFF.

This clonotype was found a few times. J is TRBJ1-1 and V is TRBV25-1; D is possibly TRBD1 (5 bases). The CDR3 extends over 14 amino acids. With 7 bases removed from V and 5 bases from J, the gap between germline ends came to 17 bases. Germline V gene lookup returns CDR1 MGHDK and CDR2 SYGVNS. The CDR3 spells CASTLQGTGTEAFF. The CDR3 nucleotides read TGTGCCAGCACCCTACAAGGGACCGGAACTGAAGCTTTCTTT.

This clonotype was observed at least ten times. The genes are TRBV28 and TRBJ1-5; D call uncertain. CDR1 and CDR2 from the germline V gene are MDHEN and SYDVKM. CDR3 length: 15 amino acids. V was clipped by 3 bases and J by 6 bases, with 15 bases between them. In DNA form, the CDR3 reads TGTGCCAGCAGTTTTGGGCAGTTTGGCAGTCAGCCCCAGCATTTT. It specifies CASSFGQFGSQPQHF.

This clonotype was found once. The chain uses TRBV29-1 and TRBJ2-1; D is perhaps TRBD1 (5 bases). V gave up 3 bases and J gave up 15 bases, with 12 bases separating them. The germline V gene has CDR1 SQVTM and CDR2 ANQGSEA. This CDR3 has 10 amino acids. The CDR3 DNA reads as TGCAGCGTTGAGAAGCAGGGTCCGTTCTTC. This gives the protein CSVEKQGPFF.

V gene TRBV5-1 combines with J gene TRBJ1-6; tentative D call: TRBD1 (6 bases). The V end lost 1 base, the J end lost 8 bases, and 10 bases lay between the germline ends. The CDR3 is 14 residues long. Germline V gene data show CDR1 as SGHRS and CDR2 as YFSETQ. The CDR3 bases are TGCGCCAGCAGCTTGACAGGGTCTGATTCACCCCTCCACTTT. It yields the protein CASSLTGSDSPLHF.

The chain has TRBV7-8 and TRBJ2-5, with 10 bases aligning to TRBD1. The J segment lost 5 bases and the V segment lost 5 bases, leaving 5 bases of the junction unmatched. CDR1 is SGHVS and CDR2 is FQNEAQ in the germline V gene. CDR3 length: 14 amino acids. DNA for the CDR3: TGTGCCAGCAGCGTGACAGGGGGCGGGGAGACCCAGTACTTC. Translating it yields CASSVTGGGETQYF.

V and J are TRBV15 and TRBJ1-1; 8 nucleotides agree with TRBD1. V lost 0 bases to trimming and J lost 7 bases; unmatched junction nucleotides: 4. This CDR3 is built from 14 residues. Germline V gives CDR1 LNHNV, CDR2 YYDKDF (reference sequence). This CDR3 reads CATSREQGGIEAFF. DNA for the CDR3: TGTGCCACCAGCAGAGAACAGGGGGGGATTGAAGCTTTCTTT. The complete variable domain, with remaining parts taken from reference TRBV15 and TRBJ1-1, reads DAMVIQNPRYQVTQFGKPVTLSCSQTLNHNVMYWYQQKSSQAPKLLFHYYDKDFNNEADTPDNFQSRRPNTSFCFLDIRSPGLGDTAMYLCATSREQGGIEAFFGQGTRLTVV.

Notes on this clonotype: One base away lies a much larger clone, so this may be a sequencing read error. V is TRBV11-2 and J is TRBJ2-1, with TRBD2 matching 8 bases. V shed 4 bases, J shed 5 bases, and the junction held 7 bases outside the gene matches. Germline V gene sequence: CDR1 SGHAT, CDR2 FQNNGV. The CDR3 has 15 amino acids. CDR3 nucleotide sequence: TGTGCCAGCAGCTGGGGCGGGGGGCCTAACAATGAGCAGTTCTTC. Protein product: CASSWGGGPNNEQFF.

In regard to this clonotype: Lacking the conserved final phenylalanine or tryptophan, this CDR3 likely reflects a read error. The DNA is left out, because the CDR3 cannot be placed on it with certainty; the CDR3 is given as TCRdb lists it. The rearrangement uses TRBV2 and TRBJ1-4; the table's D gene call, TRBD1, was not cross checked with the DNA. The CDR3 numbers 10 amino acids, ends counted. The germline CDR1 and CDR2 sequences are SNHLY and FYNNEI. The CDR3 protein is CASSEGTGSY.

The table lists this clonotype with many counts. This chain joins TRBV5-4 and TRBJ2-7, with TRBD1 as a possible D gene (6 bases). Germline CDR1 SGHNT, CDR2 YYREEE (reference sequence). The CDR3 has 14 residues. Trimming took 0 bases from V and 5 from J, leaving 12 bases between them. This CDR3 is CASSLAGGRDEQYF. CDR3 nucleotides: TGTGCCAGCAGCTTGGCTGGGGGCAGGGACGAGCAGTACTTC.

The V gene is TRBV25-1, the J gene TRBJ1-1, with TRBD1 matching 9 bases. Germline trimming cut 6 bases from V and 1 base from J; bases unmatched to any gene: 0. Germline CDR1 reads MGHDK; CDR2 reads SYGVNS. The CDR3 consists of 13 residues. CDR3 in amino acids: CASRQGANTEAFF. The CDR3 DNA reads as TGTGCCAGCAGACAGGGGGCGAACACTGAAGCTTTCTTT.